This passage covers 11 T cell receptor beta chains from one sample sequenced in a study of siplizumab effects on memory and regulatory T cells. TCRdb's copy holds only in-frame clones and misses some; the assay was immunoSEQ multiplex PCR. Seen here are about 120,000 clones, approximately 94% observed once, and the top ten hold roughly 1.7%. The sequencing input was non-Treg CD4+ T cells sorted from blood. The receptors were sampled from a human donor in good health.

The chain carries TRBV23-1 and TRBJ2-1, with D possibly matching TRBD1 (6 bases). TRBV23-1 is identified as an open reading frame with a role that is uncertain. The CDR3 is 12 amino acids. Trimming stripped 6 bases from V and 9 bases from J, with 12 bases between. The DNA for the CDR3 is TGCGCCAGCAGACACAGGGTGAGTGAGCAGTTCTTC. It is translated as CASRHRVSEQFF.

The chain is built from TRBV7-9 and TRBJ1-2; D perhaps matches TRBD1 (5 bases). Germline CDR1 is SEHNR and CDR2 is FQNEAQ (reference sequence). The CDR3 sequence is 13 residues long. The V gene lost 4 bases and the J gene lost 6 bases, with 12 bases spanning the gap. The CDR3 loop is CASSSRDFNGYTF. CDR3 in DNA: TGTGCCAGCAGCTCCCGGGACTTTAATGGCTACACCTTC.

V and J are TRBV28 and TRBJ1-3; possibly TRBD1 for D (5 bases). V lost 5 bases and J lost 4, with 12 bases in between. Germline V gene data show CDR1 as MDHEN and CDR2 as SYDVKM. This CDR3 is built from 14 residues. The CDR3 loop reads CASSSRGTGNTIYF. DNA for the CDR3: TGTGCCAGCAGTAGCCGGGGGACCGGAAACACCATATATTTT.

CDR3 DNA sequence: TGTGCCAGCTCACCACTTGCCCGCGCACCTAGCTCCTATAATTCACCCCTCCACTTT. Its protein is CASSPLARAPSSYNSPLHF. The chain recombines TRBV18 with TRBJ1-6, with D hard to call. Germline CDR1 KGHSH, CDR2 LQKENI. The CDR3 extends over 19 amino acids. Deletions cut 1 base from V and 0 bases from J, with 16 bases between.

The chain carries TRBV10-1 and TRBJ2-1, with D hard to call. V dropped 0 bases and J dropped 9 bases, with 6 bases sitting between them. The CDR3 runs 12 residues. Germline V gene data show CDR1 as WNHNN and CDR2 as SYGVQD (reference sequence). In DNA, the CDR3 is TGCGCCAGCAGTGAGTCGAGTGGTGAGCAGTTCTTC. It is translated as CASSESSGEQFF.

The chain links TRBV5-6 to TRBJ2-6; 8 bases map to TRBD1. This CDR3 has 17 residues. The germline V gene encodes CDR1 SGHDT and CDR2 YYEEEE. The V and J ends lost 5 bases and 0 bases, in that order; junction bases with no gene match: 7. In DNA form, the CDR3 reads TGTGCCAGCAGTTACCTCAGGGGGCACTCTGGGGCCAACGTCCTGACTTTC. Its protein product is CASSYLRGHSGANVLTF.

The genes are TRBV5-1 and TRBJ1-1, with D tentatively TRBD1 (5 bases). The CDR3 spans 17 residues. Germline assignment: CDR1 SGHRS and CDR2 YFSETQ. V was shortened by 4 bases and J by 1 base, with 20 bases between the two germline ends. The CDR3 bases are TGCGCCAGCAGCCGACGGACAACCGAAAGGGCGAACACTGAAGCTTTCTTT. Amino acid sequence: CASSRRTTERANTEAFF.

This clone was found once. The chain has TRBV11-2 and TRBJ2-7; possible D gene TRBD2, 5 bases. Germline CDR1 reads SGHAT; CDR2 reads FQNNGV. This CDR3 has 15 amino acids. Trimming removed 5 bases from V and 0 bases from J, with 14 bases in between. The CDR3 DNA is TGTGCCAGCAGCGCCCTAGCTGAAAGCTCCTACGAGCAGTACTTC. Amino acid sequence: CASSALAESSYEQYF. Full variable domain (remainder filled in from reference TRBV11-2 and TRBJ2-7): EAGVAQSPRYKIIEKRQSVAFWCNPISGHATLYWYQQILGQGPKLLIQFQNNGVVDDSQLPKDRFSAERLKGVDSTLKIQPAKLEDSAVYLCASSALAESSYEQYFGPGTRLTVT.

The rearrangement uses TRBV29-1 and TRBJ1-2, with 8 bases identical to TRBD1. The CDR3 runs 14 residues. CDR1 SQVTM and CDR2 ANQGSEA come from the germline V gene. Losses at the gene ends were 3 bases for V and 0 bases for J; bases not matched to a gene: 3. The CDR3 bases are TGCAGCGTTGAGGTCAGGGGGCCTAACTATGGCTACACCTTC. Amino acids: CSVEVRGPNYGYTF.

The chain links TRBV6-5 to TRBJ1-5; maybe TRBD1 (5 bases). CDR3 length equals 13 residues. In germline, CDR1 is MNHEY, CDR2 SVGAGI. Trimming shortened V by 5 bases and J by 4 bases, and 9 bases separated the two germline ends. CDR3 nucleotide sequence: TGTGCCAGCAGTAGAGGGGAGAATCAGCCCCAGCATTTT. This gives the protein CASSRGENQPQHF.

In its sample, this clone was seen once. V usage is TRBV14 and J usage is TRBJ1-2; 9 bases line up with TRBD1. There are 15 residues in the CDR3. Per the germline V gene, CDR1 is SGHDN and CDR2 is FVKESK. Trimming at V came to 3 bases and at J to 7 bases, leaving 9 bases not matched to a gene. CDR3: CASSHLEDRGRGYTF. CDR3 nucleotides: TGTGCCAGCAGCCACCTCGAGGACAGGGGCCGTGGCTACACCTTC.